A selection of T cell receptor beta chains follows, all from one sample in a study of blood T cell repertoires in COVID-19. Measured with immunoSEQ multiplex PCR; TCRdb has only the in-frame clones, and not every one. The repertoire holds 260,000 or so clones, with around 85% as singletons. Specimen: PBMCs or T cells enriched from blood (not recorded which). The receptors come from a woman between 50 and 59 years old who had recovered from COVID-19. Each CDR3 is given with its conserved first and last residue.

CDR3,V,J
CASSYSARGLSTEAFF,TRBV6-2/TRBV6-3,TRBJ1-1
CASSVGPYNEQFF,TRBV9,TRBJ2-1
CASSVGSHSGGGGYTF,TRBV9,TRBJ1-2
CASSKELTLYNSPLHF,TRBV19,TRBJ1-6
CASSFSTGDQPQHF,TRBV5-5,TRBJ1-5
CASSLRAGVSYNEQFF,TRBV28,TRBJ2-1
CASSLLGYNEQFF,TRBV6-5,TRBJ2-1
CASSPGNRVPNTIYF,TRBV7-2,TRBJ1-3
CAISETGGEYQPQHF,TRBV10-3,TRBJ1-5
CASSQDWSGATDTQYF,TRBV4-1,TRBJ2-3
CASSFRDRVYNEQFF,TRBV5-6,TRBJ2-1
CASSPTNGSPDTQYF,TRBV7-8,TRBJ2-3
CASSFGGTVGFF,TRBV5-8,TRBJ2-1
CASSLDRDSSYGYTF,TRBV5-4,TRBJ1-2
CASSVAGAVSYNEQFF,TRBV9,TRBJ2-1
CASSPRDRTLTSGYTF,TRBV7-8,TRBJ1-2
CASSLVGTATSSGNTIYF,TRBV7-2,TRBJ1-3
CASSLGGPAYNSPLHF,TRBV7-2,TRBJ1-6
CASSDYRGQPDGYTF,TRBV2,TRBJ1-2
CASSSRGGMSTDTQYF,TRBV2,TRBJ2-3
CASSPRSGRGDGYTF,TRBV18,TRBJ1-2
CASSLGTGRYEQYF,TRBV5-5,TRBJ2-7
CASSFRDRTYEQYF,TRBV5-1,TRBJ2-7
CASSERHNTGELFF,TRBV6-1,TRBJ2-2
CASSLHGTDYGYTF,TRBV27,TRBJ1-2
CASSSDRVTEAFF,TRBV19,TRBJ1-1
CASSLIPGQGRAEAFF,TRBV28,TRBJ1-1
CASSPRTGRVIYEQYF,TRBV18,TRBJ2-7
CASSRGPQETQYF,TRBV11-2,TRBJ2-5
CAISERGVENIQYF,TRBV10-3,TRBJ2-4
CASSSSWGAGYNSPLHF,TRBV5-6,TRBJ1-6